This T cell receptor (beta chain) is from a study of chemoradiotherapy in HPV16-positive cancers. Looked up from germline, CDR1 is SGHTA and CDR2 is FQGNSA. The CDR3 is 18 residues long. V shed 5 bases and J 2 bases; nucleotides not matched to a gene: 9. Here immunoSEQ multiplex PCR was the method, and the copy in TCRdb shows in-frame clones only, minus some. The profile covers more than 850 clones, with roughly 90% appearing a single time and 7.7% taken by the ten largest. The sequencing used tumor tissue, collected from a patient who underwent chemoradiotherapy. This rearrangement joins TRBV7-2 to TRBJ2-3, with 14 bases aligning to TRBD2. The source is a human donor with HPV-associated anogenital cancer. CDR3 region: CASSLHRTSGGTTDTQYF. The CDR3 nucleotides are TGTGCCAGCAGCCTACACCGGACTAGCGGGGGGACCACAGATACGCAGTATTTT.